What follows describes a single TCR beta chain. Its specificity is not known. Profiling relied on immunoSEQ multiplex PCR, and the TCRdb table lists in-frame clones only, not all of them. The sample lists 90,000 to 120,000 clones; about 86% were seen once. The CDR3 runs 14 residues. Germline CDR1 and CDR2: MDHEN and SYDVKM. V was trimmed by 5 bases and J by 1 base, leaving 11 bases between them. The data were obtained in a study of T cell responses to AZD1222 COVID-19 vaccine. Study outcomes and limitations: Clonal diversity may have been underestimated, and the donors were mostly white British, with more females than males.

The specimen was peripheral blood, collected on day 0 of AZD1222 vaccination. This receptor was identified in an adult in good health. This rearrangement joins TRBV28 to TRBJ1-1; no reliable D call. In DNA, the CDR3 is TGTGCCAGCAGTGAACACGGATCGAACACTGAAGCTTTCTTT. This codes for CASSEHGSNTEAFF.